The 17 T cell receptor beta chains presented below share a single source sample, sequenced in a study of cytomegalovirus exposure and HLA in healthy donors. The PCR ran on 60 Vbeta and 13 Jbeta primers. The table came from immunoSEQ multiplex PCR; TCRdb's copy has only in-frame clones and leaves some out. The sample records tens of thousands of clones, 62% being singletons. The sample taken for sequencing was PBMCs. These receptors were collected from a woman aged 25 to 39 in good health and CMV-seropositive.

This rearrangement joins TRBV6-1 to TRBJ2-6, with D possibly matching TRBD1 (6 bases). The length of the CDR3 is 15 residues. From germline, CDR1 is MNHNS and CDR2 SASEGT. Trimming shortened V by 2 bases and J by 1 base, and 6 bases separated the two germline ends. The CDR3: CASSEQGSGANVLTF. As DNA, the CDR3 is TGTGCCAGCAGTGAACAGGGGTCTGGGGCCAACGTCCTGACTTTC.

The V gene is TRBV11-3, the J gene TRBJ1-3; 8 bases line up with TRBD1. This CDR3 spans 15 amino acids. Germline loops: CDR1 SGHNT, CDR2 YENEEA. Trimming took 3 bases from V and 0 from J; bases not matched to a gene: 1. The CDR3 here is CASSFTGGSGNTIYF. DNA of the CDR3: TGTGCCAGCAGCTTCACAGGGGGCTCTGGAAACACCATATATTTT.

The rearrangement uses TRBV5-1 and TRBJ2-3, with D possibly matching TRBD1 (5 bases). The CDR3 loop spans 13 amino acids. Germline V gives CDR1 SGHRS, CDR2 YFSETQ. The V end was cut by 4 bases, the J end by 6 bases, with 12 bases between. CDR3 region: CASSLAGRDTQYF. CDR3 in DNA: TGCGCCAGCAGCCTTGCAGGGCGGGATACGCAGTATTTT.

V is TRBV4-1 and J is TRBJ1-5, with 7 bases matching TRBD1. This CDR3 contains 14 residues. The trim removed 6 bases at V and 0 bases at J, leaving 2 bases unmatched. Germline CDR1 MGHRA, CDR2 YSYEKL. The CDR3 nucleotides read TGCGCCAGCAGTCGACAGGGTAGCAATCAGCCCCAGCATTTT. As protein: CASSRQGSNQPQHF.

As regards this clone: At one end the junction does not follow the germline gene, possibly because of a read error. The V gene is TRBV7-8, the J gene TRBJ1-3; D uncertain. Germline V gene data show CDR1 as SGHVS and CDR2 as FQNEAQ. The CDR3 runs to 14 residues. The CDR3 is CASSFLDSGDTIYF. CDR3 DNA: TGTGCCAGCAGCTTCCTGGACTCTGGAGACACCATATATTTT.

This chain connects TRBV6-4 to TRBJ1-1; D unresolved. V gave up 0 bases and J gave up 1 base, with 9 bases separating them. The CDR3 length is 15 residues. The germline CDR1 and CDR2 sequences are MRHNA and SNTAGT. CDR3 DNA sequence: TGTGCCAGCAGTGACTCGGGCAGACCGAACACTGAAGCTTTCTTT. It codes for CASSDSGRPNTEAFF.

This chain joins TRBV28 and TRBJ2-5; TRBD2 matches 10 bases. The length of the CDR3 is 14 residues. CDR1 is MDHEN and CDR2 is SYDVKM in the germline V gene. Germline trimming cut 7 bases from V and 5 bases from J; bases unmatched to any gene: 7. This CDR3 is CASMIAGGRETQYF. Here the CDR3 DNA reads TGTGCCAGCATGATAGCGGGGGGCAGGGAGACCCAGTACTTC.

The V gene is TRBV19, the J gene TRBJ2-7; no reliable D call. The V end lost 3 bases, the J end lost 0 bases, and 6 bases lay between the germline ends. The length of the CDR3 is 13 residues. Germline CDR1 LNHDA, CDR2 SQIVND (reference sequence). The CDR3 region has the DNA TGTGCCAGTAGTATGGGCAGCTCCTACGAGCAGTACTTC. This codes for CASSMGSSYEQYF.

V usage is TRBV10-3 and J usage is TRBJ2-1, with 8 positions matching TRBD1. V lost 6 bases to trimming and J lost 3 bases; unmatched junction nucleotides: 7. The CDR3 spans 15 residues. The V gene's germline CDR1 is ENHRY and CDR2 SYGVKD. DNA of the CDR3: TGTGCCATCAGAGATATGGACAGGGACTACAATGAGCAGTTCTTC. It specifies CAIRDMDRDYNEQFF.

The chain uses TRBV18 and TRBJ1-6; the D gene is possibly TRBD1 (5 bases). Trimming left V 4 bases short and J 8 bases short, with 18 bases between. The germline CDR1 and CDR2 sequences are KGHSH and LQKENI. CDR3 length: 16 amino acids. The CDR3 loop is CASSLSMMKTDSPLHF. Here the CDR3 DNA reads TGTGCCAGCTCACTGTCGATGATGAAGACAGATTCACCCCTCCACTTT.

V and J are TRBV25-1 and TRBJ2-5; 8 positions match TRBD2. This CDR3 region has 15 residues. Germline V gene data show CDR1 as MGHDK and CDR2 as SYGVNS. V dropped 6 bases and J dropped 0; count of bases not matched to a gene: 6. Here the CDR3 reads CASREAGVYQETQYF. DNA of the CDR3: TGTGCCAGCAGGGAAGCGGGGGTGTACCAAGAGACCCAGTACTTC. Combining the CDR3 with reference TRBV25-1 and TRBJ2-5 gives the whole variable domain EADIYQTPRYLVIGTGKKITLECSQTMGHDKMYWYQQDPGMELHLIHYSYGVNSTEKGDLSSESTVSRIRTEHFPLTLESARPSHTSQYLCASREAGVYQETQYFGPGTRLLVL.

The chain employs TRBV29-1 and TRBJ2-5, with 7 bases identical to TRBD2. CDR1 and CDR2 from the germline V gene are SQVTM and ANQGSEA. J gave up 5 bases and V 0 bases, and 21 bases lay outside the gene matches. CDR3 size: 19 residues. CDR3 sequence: CSVEDARLAGRELTETQYF. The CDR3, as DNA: TGCAGCGTTGAAGATGCCCGACTAGCTGGTAGGGAACTGACGGAGACCCAGTACTTC. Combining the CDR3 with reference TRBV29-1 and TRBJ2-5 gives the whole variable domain SAVISQKPSRDICQRGTSLTIQCQVDSQVTMMFWYRQQPGQSLTLIATANQGSEATYESGFVIDKFPISRPNLTFSTLTVSNMSPEDSSIYLCSVEDARLAGRELTETQYFGPGTRLLVL.

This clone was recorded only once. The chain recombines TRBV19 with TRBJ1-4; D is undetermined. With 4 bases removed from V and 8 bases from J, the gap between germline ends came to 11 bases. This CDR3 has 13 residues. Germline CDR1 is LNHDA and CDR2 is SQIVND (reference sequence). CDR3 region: CASSRASEEKLFF. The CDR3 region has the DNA TGTGCCAGTAGTAGGGCATCGGAAGAAAAACTGTTTTTT.

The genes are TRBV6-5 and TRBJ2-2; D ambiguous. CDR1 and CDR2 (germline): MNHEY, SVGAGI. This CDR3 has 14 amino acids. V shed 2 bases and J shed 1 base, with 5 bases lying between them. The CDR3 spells CASSYIRNTGELFF. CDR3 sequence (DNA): TGTGCCAGCAGTTACATCAGGAACACCGGGGAGCTGTTTTTT.

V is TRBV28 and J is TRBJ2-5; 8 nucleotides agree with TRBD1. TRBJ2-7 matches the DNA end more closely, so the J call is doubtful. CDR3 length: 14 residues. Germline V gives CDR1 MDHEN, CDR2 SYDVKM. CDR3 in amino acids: CASVTGGTSYEQYF. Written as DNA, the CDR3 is TGTGCCAGCGTCACAGGGGGAACATCCTACGAGCAGTACTTC.

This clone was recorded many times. The CDR3 here is CASSLAPINPPGQGYNEQFF. The DNA for the CDR3 is TGCGCCAGCAGCTTGGCCCCAATAAATCCTCCGGGACAGGGGTACAATGAGCAGTTCTTC. V is TRBV5-1 and J is TRBJ2-1; 10 bases map to TRBD1. This CDR3 spans 20 amino acids. The V gene's germline CDR1 is SGHRS and CDR2 YFSETQ. Trimming removed 0 bases from V and 4 bases from J; junction bases left unmatched: 16. Full variable domain (rest looked up from reference TRBV5-1 and TRBJ2-1): KAGVTQTPRYLIKTRGQQVTLSCSPISGHRSVSWYQQTPGQGLQFLFEYFSETQRNKGNFPGRFSGRQFSNSRSEMNVSTLELGDSALYLCASSLAPINPPGQGYNEQFFGPGTRLTVL.

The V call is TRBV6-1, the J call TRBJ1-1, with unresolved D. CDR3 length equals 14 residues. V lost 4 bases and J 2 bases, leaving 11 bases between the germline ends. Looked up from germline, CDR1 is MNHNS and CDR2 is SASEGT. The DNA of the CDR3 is TGTGCCAGCAGTGTTGGGTCAGGTAACACTGAAGCTTTCTTT. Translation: CASSVGSGNTEAFF.